This TCR beta chain was recorded in a study of cytomegalovirus exposure and HLA in healthy donors (dated by TCRdb to about 2017). Regarding the complete study: An earlier analysis of approximately 600 of the donors reported 250 to 300 Gb of sequence data and more than 90 million unique TCR beta sequences from about 180 million T cells. Roughly 300 gigabases of sequencing data and tens of millions of unique TCR sequences made up an early release that covered about 640 HLA-typed donors. Of the 300 to 400 genotyped donors, approximately 82% fell in the genetic ancestry cluster associated with self-reported Caucasian donors. The aim of the study was to test whether cataloging public T cell receptors could identify signatures of past pathogen exposure. The study used immunosequencing to profile the T cell repertoires of approximately 640 subjects and linked those repertoires to cytomegalovirus serostatus. Along with the approximately 700-subject first cohort, a separate validation cohort of approximately 110 different subjects was used. To predict cytomegalovirus infection status, the study combined high-throughput TCR immunosequencing, statistical association of individual TCRs with disease status, and machine learning. A later analysis re-analyzed previously published TCR beta repertoires from 666 donors and added high-resolution HLA genotyping to study TCR occurrence patterns. Rather than using new phenotypic data, the later analysis identified candidate immune exposures from TCR beta sequences and from how often those sequences occurred across donors. To decide whether each TCR beta V gene segment behaved as functional or pseudogenic, an earlier analysis of some 600 of the donors relied on high-throughput TCR beta sequencing. Donor age, sex, ethnicity and CMV serostatus were compiled alongside the repertoire data. A later genetic analysis used genome-wide SNP genotypes for 398 of the 666 donors, treating that subset as a discovery cohort. All discovery cohort repertoires had been generated using a single sequencing platform. HLA typing covered class I and class II loci at four-digit resolution. Typing coverage varied by locus: about 620-630 donors for A, B, C, DRB1 and DQB1; approximately 500 for DQA1; more than 600 for DPA1; fewer than 480 for DPB1. A few DR-DQ haplotypes were handled as single units for association and clustering because linkage in the cohort was strong. On average, around 230,000 unique TCR beta nucleotide sequences were sequenced per donor among some 430 genotyped donors of the cohort, with roughly a sixth of those sequences being non-productive.

On this clone: This clone's antigen is unknown. The input lacks base qualities; no much larger clone sits a single base away.

The CDR3 measures 15 amino acids from cysteine to phenylalanine. Solely the CDR3 DNA is kept, with 45 bases framed from the first base. Between the V and J ends, shortened by 5 bases and 2 bases respectively, the junction contains 12 bases. Reading the germline V gene (reference sequence) gives CDR1 MNHEY and CDR2 SMNVEV. Overall study results and their limits: A later analysis found that TCR association rates varied across HLA loci, with DRB1 alleles showing the most associated TCRs and HLA-C alleles the fewest. In vitro tests confirmed that three of the cytomegalovirus-associated TCR beta chains recognize cytomegalovirus antigens. A later genetic analysis associated a missense DCLRE1C variant with V-gene and J-gene trimming of TCR beta chains, and an independent cohort replicated the association. The 87-base-pair reads could not distinguish some IMGT-functional V segments, including TRBV6-2 and TRBV6-3, so those segments were excluded. Most TCR sequences were seen in very few donors, while some public TCRs were found in many individuals. A further reported finding was that TCR beta sequences accurately predicted the HLA-A and HLA-B alleles for most subjects in the first cohort. A cluster of highly shared sequence variants was judged likely to be a technical artifact of the sequencing pipeline. The earlier analysis of fewer than 750 of the donors excluded some 15 rarely observed V segments, including chromosome 9 orphons, because counts were too low. When HLA alleles, especially DR and DQ, strongly co-occurred, TCR associations were difficult to assign to individual alleles. According to a later analysis, parvovirus B19, influenza, CMV and Epstein-Barr virus appeared linked to several top co-occurrence clusters. The study listed 164 TCR beta chains as associated with cytomegalovirus. In a later analysis, 16,951 TCR beta sequences were associated with specific HLA alleles at a false discovery rate of 0.05. Because HLA typing was unavailable for some donors at each locus, only the typed subset was used in association tests. The cohort was sequenced for TCR beta chains only, and without alpha or paired-chain data the features that could be detected were limited. Compared with the roughly 670-donor mean, donors in an Asian-associated ancestry cluster had fewer N-insertions in productive TCRs, according to a later genetic analysis. The classifier was reported to diagnose cytomegalovirus status with high specificity and sensitivity in both the original and validation cohorts. According to a later analysis, most CMV-associated TCR beta chains appeared to be HLA-restricted, and the HLA associations seemed to be driven largely by CMV exposure. In a later analysis, HLA-associated TCR beta chains were found to be more clonally expanded and to have lower generation probabilities than equally common non-associated chains. Linkage disequilibrium might explain the correlated functional status among segregating V segments, but an unknown experimental factor could not be excluded. Presence/absence analyses assumed roughly uniform sequencing depth across donors, an assumption that may not hold. According to the authors, the approach could potentially be generalized to other disease states and immunological phenotypes. For the cohort, immune exposure information was limited to CMV serostatus. In an earlier analysis of about 540 of the donors, most TCR beta V segments were observed in productive rearrangements about 87% or about 30% of the time, broadly matching IMGT annotations.

Library preparation used the immunoSEQ multiplex PCR assay. For the multiplex PCR, a mixture combining 60 forward primers for TCR Vbeta segments and 13 reverse primers for TCR Jbeta segments was used. Amplification of the CDR3 region of rearranged TCR beta genes was performed with a multiplex PCR assay on genomic DNA. The Illumina HiSeq System was used to sequence the amplified TCR beta libraries as 87-base-pair reads. The paper's processing steps were these. Across the 600 to 700 repertoires, a later analysis counted about 81 million unique TCR beta chains, 9.5 million to 12 million of which were shared by at least two donors. Raw reads were error-corrected and collapsed into unique sequences by a nearest-neighbor algorithm in which closely related sequences were merged to remove PCR and sequencing errors. V, D and J gene segments were assigned by aligning CDR3 sequences to IMGT reference sequences. For a sequence to be retained, a match of at least six nucleotides was required to both a V gene segment and a J gene segment. A rearrangement counted as productive if the CDR3 had no stop codons and remained in frame with V and J, and every other rearrangement counted as non-productive. CDR3 was defined according to IMGT convention as the region running from the second conserved V-encoded cysteine to the conserved J-encoded phenylalanine. In an earlier analysis of roughly 610 of the donors, sequences lacking an unambiguous match to a single V gene segment were excluded. In an earlier analysis of about 590 of the donors, a V segment was called functional when productive rearrangements were above 56.7%, and segregating when the standard deviation between donors exceeded 5%. To diagnose cytomegalovirus status from the catalog of TCR beta chain sequences, a statistical classification framework was built. A later analysis assigned V and J genes by comparing TCR nucleotide sequences with IMGT/GENE-DB human TR gene sequences. The TCRdist pipeline was used in a later analysis to assign CDR3 sequences and most-parsimonious VDJ recombination scenarios. A later analysis defined each TCR beta chain by its CDR3 amino acid sequence plus V-gene family, and excluded reads lacking a unique V-gene family. To address suspected cross-contamination and a sequencing artifact, a later analysis removed 550 to 750 highly shared, low-generation-probability nucleotide sequences. A later analysis calculated a clonal expansion index for each public chain from normalized within-repertoire ranks of inferred template counts. A later analysis computed generation probabilities with a VDJ recombination model fitted to out-of-frame rearrangements, and checked the results against IGoR. Hypergeometric tests were used in a later analysis to score TCR-TCR, TCR-HLA and TCR-CMV co-occurrence, with a repertoire-size bias correction applied to the TCR pairs. To estimate false discovery rates, a later analysis permuted the HLA or CMV assignments 20 times. In a later analysis, co-occurring TCRs were grouped using DBSCAN, with TCRdist sequence similarity added in when clustering inside HLA-allele-positive subsets. For co-occurrence clustering, repertoires with fewer than 30,000 or more than 120,000 public chains were excluded, along with 4 to 6 repertoires with anomalous nucleotide sharing. This immuneACCESS table, as held by TCRdb, lists in-frame sequences with V and J called but not all clones. Of the missing ones, under half trace to an unresolved V gene in checked studies; the others have no known cause. For V, J and clone size, that table is used; D and trimming come from the DNA. In this sample the table shows 90,000 to 150,000 clones, 70% to 85% of which occur a single time. The ten largest account for around 4.9% of the sample.

The cohort was made up of hundreds of healthy bone marrow donors. At the time of sampling, every cohort member was nominally healthy, though immune exposures that went unrecorded were likely present. The donor tested CMV seropositive, placing the donor among the 290 or so seropositive members of the cohort. Every donor gave a peripheral blood sample, and the peripheral blood mononuclear cells from that sample were used for TCR beta sequencing. The Qiagen DNeasy Blood Extraction Kit was used to extract genomic DNA from the blood cell samples. This chain joins TRBV27 to TRBJ2-2, with no confidently assigned D gene. This TCR was recovered from a man aged 45-65 years in good health and CMV-seropositive. Sequenced input: PBMCs. The sequence in DNA is TGTGCCAGCAGTGGGTGGGCCCCCAACACCGGGGAGCTGTTTTTT. Translated, this is CASSGWAPNTGELFF.